The clone carrying this TCR beta chain was seen just once. One end of the junction fails to match germline, which may point to a read error. The data originate from a study of blood T cell repertoires in COVID-19. Study-level background: The United States, Italy and Spain supplied acute and convalescent COVID-19 samples. T cells, B-cell-depleted T cells, or PBMCs supplied cDNA or gDNA.

Authors' data handling: Reference gene primer amplification gave estimated nucleated cell counts. This table comes from immunoSEQ multiplex PCR, and its TCRdb copy is limited to in-frame clones, with some not included. Clonal size and the V and J genes are those of that table, whereas D and trimming came from the DNA. The table shows over 150,000 clones, with almost 85% occurring only once. There are 12 residues in the CDR3. The germline gives CDR1 LNHDA, CDR2 SQIVND (reference sequence). This receptor was identified in a human donor with acute or convalescent COVID-19. The donor label of this sample is uncertain. The chain combines TRBV19 with TRBJ1-4; D call uncertain. Sequencing was performed on peripheral blood. As DNA, the CDR3 is TGTGCCAGTAGTATCGGGGATCGATCGCCGGATTTT. Translation gives CASSIGDRSPDF.